The 14 T cell receptor beta chains in this list originate from one sample, sequenced in a study of radiation and T cells in renal cell carcinoma. Only in-frame clones appear in the TCRdb table, and some are missing; sequencing was by immunoSEQ multiplex PCR. The repertoire holds roughly 100,000 clones, with around 83% as singletons. Regarding time point: blood 4 weeks post-SBRT, at nephrectomy. Sample treatment: 15 Gy SBRT to primary tumor, nephrectomy 4 weeks later. Sequenced material: blood, taken from a patient whose treatment included radiotherapy and nephrectomy. Receptor source: a man aged 55-75 years with renal cell carcinoma.

The rearrangement uses TRBV5-6 and TRBJ2-1; D ambiguous. The length of the CDR3 is 13 residues. Germline loops: CDR1 SGHDT, CDR2 YYEEEE. V was clipped by 0 bases and J by 3 bases, with 4 bases between them. CDR3 nucleotides: TGTGCCAGCAGCTTGGGGGACTACAATGAGCAGTTCTTC. Its translation is CASSLGDYNEQFF.

This chain connects TRBV29-1 to TRBJ2-1; no clear D gene. CDR1 and CDR2 from the germline V gene are SQVTM and ANQGSEA. Trimming removed 0 bases at V and 6 bases at J, with 12 bases between. This CDR3 comprises 14 residues. For the CDR3, the DNA is TGCAGCGTTGAAGATCTTCAGGATTCCAATGAGCAGTTCTTC. Translation: CSVEDLQDSNEQFF.

There are a few counts of this clone. The chain has TRBV7-2 and TRBJ1-2; maybe TRBD1 (5 bases). CDR1 and CDR2 from the germline V gene are SGHTA and FQGNSA. The CDR3 has 13 amino acids. Trimming pared 3 bases from V and 8 bases from J, leaving 13 bases between. The CDR3 region has the DNA TGTGCCAGCAGCTTGGGGGGTCGGGGAGGCTACACCTTC. As protein: CASSLGGRGGYTF. Variable domain in full (rest from reference TRBV7-2 and TRBJ1-2): GAGVSQSPSNKVTEKGKDVELRCDPISGHTALYWYRQSLGQGLEFLIYFQGNSAPDKSGLPSDRFSAERTGGSVSTLTIQRTQQEDSAVYLCASSLGGRGGYTFGSGTRLTVV.

Ten or more counts support this clone. This chain joins TRBV10-1 and TRBJ2-7; 7 bases are shared with TRBD1. V was clipped by 4 bases and J by 3 bases; unmatched bases: 6. Germline values: CDR1 WNHNN, CDR2 SYGVQD (reference sequence). The CDR3 totals 14 residues. CDR3 sequence reads: CASSGGDSYYEQYF. In nucleotides, the CDR3 is TGCGCCAGCAGTGGAGGGGACAGCTACTACGAGCAGTACTTC.

This chain joins TRBV28 and TRBJ2-7, with 10 nucleotides matching TRBD1. Germline V gene data show CDR1 as MDHEN and CDR2 as SYDVKM. Unmatched junction bases numbered 16, after V lost 6 bases and J lost 5 bases. The CDR3 loop spans 17 amino acids. CDR3 bases: TGTGCCAGCAGGTTCGTGGGGATAGGGACAGGGGACCACGAGCAGTACTTC. Encoded protein: CASRFVGIGTGDHEQYF.

The chain joins TRBV10-2 to TRBJ2-3; D is possibly TRBD2 (5 bases). Germline V gene lookup returns CDR1 WSHSY and CDR2 SAAADI. V dropped 7 bases and J dropped 8 bases, with 13 bases sitting between them. The CDR3 has 12 residues. CDR3 coding DNA: TGCGCCAGCACGGGAACCGAGAGTACGCAGTATTTT. Protein sequence: CASTGTESTQYF.

V gene TRBV7-8 combines with J gene TRBJ1-4, with 8 bases aligning to TRBD1. The junction had 3 bases not matched to a gene; V was cut back by 5 bases and J by 4 bases. The CDR3 loop spans 14 amino acids. Germline values: CDR1 SGHVS, CDR2 FQNEAQ. CDR3 sequence: CASSPDRGNEKLFF. DNA of the CDR3: TGTGCCAGCAGCCCCGACAGGGGTAATGAAAAACTGTTTTTT.

This chain joins TRBV5-6 and TRBJ2-7; a possible D gene is TRBD1 (5 bases). This CDR3 spans 13 amino acids. V lost 5 bases to trimming and J lost 3 bases, with 12 bases between them. Per germline, CDR1 SGHDT and CDR2 YYEEEE. The CDR3 loop is CASRETDRYEQYF. The CDR3 DNA sequence: TGTGCCAGCAGGGAGACAGACCGCTACGAGCAGTACTTC. Combining the CDR3 with reference TRBV5-6 and TRBJ2-7 gives the whole variable domain DAGVTQSPTHLIKTRGQQVTLRCSPKSGHDTVSWYQQALGQGPQFIFQYYEEEERQRGNFPDRFSGHQFPNYSSELNVNALLLGDSALYLCASRETDRYEQYFGPGTRLTVT.

V gene TRBV6-5 combines with J gene TRBJ1-4; D is unclear. The CDR3 runs to 14 residues. Trimming removed 4 bases from V and 8 bases from J, with 14 bases in between. Germline V gives CDR1 MNHEY, CDR2 SVGAGI. CDR3 residues: CASSSSFGKEKLFF. The CDR3 nucleotides are TGTGCCAGCAGTTCCAGTTTCGGGAAGGAAAAACTGTTTTTT.

V gene TRBV11-2 combines with J gene TRBJ2-7; TRBD2 aligns across 9 bases. This CDR3 is 14 amino acids long. After removal of 2 bases from V and 5 bases from J, the junction contained 4 bases not matched to a gene. Looked up from germline, CDR1 is SGHAT and CDR2 is FQNNGV. For the CDR3, the DNA is TGTGCCAGCAGCTTACTAGCGGGGCCTCACGAGCAGTACTTC. Its protein is CASSLLAGPHEQYF.

This rearrangement joins TRBV7-9 to TRBJ2-2; possibly TRBD2 for D (6 bases). The CDR3 has 17 amino acids. CDR1 and CDR2 (germline): SEHNR, FQNEAQ (reference sequence). V was shortened by 5 bases and J by 1 base, with 17 bases between the two germline ends. The CDR3 sequence is CASSPTVAGMNTGELFF. The DNA of the CDR3 is TGTGCCAGCAGCCCAACGGTGGCGGGGATGAACACCGGGGAGCTGTTTTTT.

The CDR3 region is CASSPTRGLSTEAFF. CDR3 sequence (DNA): TGTGCCAGCAGCCCCACGAGGGGGCTGAGCACTGAAGCTTTCTTT. The rearrangement uses TRBV6-5 and TRBJ1-1; TRBD1 matches 7 bases. This CDR3 has 15 amino acids. Germline trimming cut 6 bases from V and 4 bases from J; bases unmatched to any gene: 11. Germline CDR1 MNHEY, CDR2 SVGAGI.

This clone has more than one count but fewer than ten. V is TRBV6-6 and J is TRBJ1-4; 8 positions agree with TRBD1. This CDR3 is 14 amino acids long. In germline, CDR1 is MNHNY, CDR2 SVGAGI (reference sequence). V lost 6 bases and J lost 7; bases outside the gene matches: 7. The CDR3 region has the DNA TGTGCCAGCAGAACGACAGGGGAGCGTGAAAAACTGTTTTTT. Encoded protein: CASRTTGEREKLFF.

The chain combines TRBV4-3 with TRBJ2-7, with D uncertain. The germline V gene encodes CDR1 LGHNA and CDR2 YSLEER. The CDR3 is 14 amino acids. V was pared by 0 bases and J by 2 bases, with 8 bases between. The CDR3 spells CASSQDNRAYEQYF. The DNA for the CDR3 is TGCGCCAGCAGCCAAGATAATCGCGCCTACGAGCAGTACTTC.